The 26 T cell receptor beta chains in this list originate from one sample, sequenced in a study of T-cell memory formation after mild COVID-19. One entry per CDR3 protein, called by TCRdb with MiXCR from the 5' RACE reads. This sample yields fewer than 500,000 distinct CDR3 sequences, of which 20% to 25% are seen a single time; 9.5% to 15% belongs to the top ten. Sequencing was performed on PBMCs or a T cell subset sorted from them (not recorded which). Receptors were obtained from an adult woman who had mild COVID-19 (a few samples of this study predate the infection). Cell type and time point are not known.

The sample holds a few counts of this clonotype. The rearrangement joins TRBV7-9 to TRBJ2-3; 9 bases line up with TRBD1. CDR3 length equals 15 residues. V gave up 5 bases and J gave up 6 bases; unmatched junction bases: 9. Germline V gene sequence: CDR1 SEHNR, CDR2 FQNEAQ (reference sequence). The CDR3 nucleotides are TGTGCCAGCAGCACGCGCGGGACAGGGTTGGATACGCAGTATTTT. Its protein product is CASSTRGTGLDTQYF.

V and J are TRBV4-1 and TRBJ2-3; 7 positions match TRBD2. Losses at the gene ends were 0 bases for V and 6 bases for J; bases not matched to a gene: 6. The CDR3 runs to 15 residues. Germline assignment: CDR1 MGHRA and CDR2 YSYEKL. The CDR3 DNA sequence: TGCGCCAGCAGCCAAGATCCGGCGGGGGAGGATACGCAGTATTTT. This translates into CASSQDPAGEDTQYF.

The chain uses TRBV27 and TRBJ2-3; TRBD2 might be the D (7 bases). Per the germline V gene, CDR1 is MNHEY and CDR2 is SMNVEV (reference sequence). V lost 1 base and J lost 3, with 11 bases in between. This CDR3 is 15 amino acids long. The CDR3, as DNA: TGTGCCAGCAGTTTATGGGGGGGGGCAACAGATACGCAGTATTTT. Translation gives CASSLWGGATDTQYF.

V is TRBV5-1 and J is TRBJ1-2; maybe TRBD1 (6 bases). The germline gives CDR1 SGHRS, CDR2 YFSETQ. Trimming removed 4 bases at V and 6 bases at J, with 19 bases between. This CDR3 contains 15 residues. CDR3: CASSPDGGRRDGYTF. DNA for the CDR3: TGCGCCAGCAGCCCCGACGGGGGGCGGAGGGATGGCTACACCTTC.

V and J are TRBV7-2 and TRBJ2-3, with 12 bases matching TRBD2. The germline gives CDR1 SGHTA, CDR2 FQGNSA. With V trimmed by 5 bases and J by 6 bases, 12 bases remained unmatched. The CDR3 spans 17 residues. The CDR3 DNA follows: TGTGCCAGCAGCCCCAAAAGACTAGCGGGGGTGCCGGATACGCAGTATTTT. It encodes CASSPKRLAGVPDTQYF.

The chain combines TRBV24-1 with TRBJ2-3, with D possibly being TRBD2 (5 bases). Germline loops: CDR1 KGHDR, CDR2 SFDVKD. This CDR3 has 16 residues. The V end was cut by 0 bases, the J end by 1 base, with 10 bases between. The chain's CDR3 is CATSDLEGFRTDTQYF. DNA for the CDR3: TGTGCCACCAGTGATTTGGAGGGCTTTCGCACAGATACGCAGTATTTT.

This clonotype appeared a few times. This chain connects TRBV12-3 or TRBV12-4 to TRBJ1-2; no clear D gene. This CDR3 has 14 residues. V was pared by 6 bases and J by 5 bases, with 16 bases between. CDR3 loop: CASRYSGSGYGYTF. In DNA form, the CDR3 reads TGTGCCAGCAGATATAGCGGGTCGGGGTATGGCTACACCTTC.

This clonotype was seen only a few times. The chain combines TRBV18 with TRBJ2-4; D is perhaps TRBD2 (5 bases). V was cut by 5 bases and J by 9 bases, with 11 bases left in between. This CDR3 is 12 amino acids long. Germline loops: CDR1 KGHSH, CDR2 LQKENI. The CDR3 is CASSKPAGIQYF. The CDR3 bases are TGTGCCAGCTCAAAACCTGCGGGCATTCAGTACTTC.

This clonotype was observed a handful of times. The chain joins TRBV12-3 or TRBV12-4 to TRBJ2-1; unclear D gene. V dropped 3 bases and J dropped 10 bases, with 13 bases sitting between them. The length of the CDR3 is 13 residues. Written as DNA, the CDR3 is TGTGCCAGCAGTTTTGTTGGGGTCCGGGAGCAGTTCTTC. Translating gives CASSFVGVREQFF.

Points on this clonotype: No DNA is shown, since the ends of the CDR3 on it are uncertain; the CDR3 is the one TCRdb lists. The chain links TRBV3-1 to TRBJ2-1; TRBD2 is the table's D call, not checked against the DNA. The CDR3 extends over 16 residues, inclusive of both ends. The germline V gene encodes CDR1 LGHDT and CDR2 YNNKEL (reference sequence). The CDR3 spells CASSQDVASGAPMEFF.

This clonotype was counted only a few times. The chain joins TRBV12-3 or TRBV12-4 to TRBJ2-1, with 8 bases aligning to TRBD2. CDR3 length equals 13 residues. J lost 5 bases, V lost 5 bases, and 2 bases had no gene match. The DNA for the CDR3 is TGTGCCAGCAGTGGACTAGCCGACAATGAGCAGTTCTTC. It codes for CASSGLADNEQFF.

The chain is built from TRBV7-6 and TRBJ2-3; tentatively, D is TRBD2 (6 bases). Deletions cut 5 bases from V and 0 bases from J, with 12 bases between. Germline lookup yields CDR1 SGHVS and CDR2 FNYEAQ. The CDR3 spans 15 residues. CDR3 sequence reads: CASSVGSGSTDTQYF. The CDR3 nucleotides read TGTGCCAGCAGCGTAGGTAGCGGAAGCACAGATACGCAGTATTTT.

CDR3 sequence: CASSQAGTSGMAYF. The CDR3, as DNA: TGTGCCAGCAGCCAAGCTGGGACTAGCGGGATGGCATACTTC. The V call is TRBV14, the J call TRBJ2-7; 13 nucleotides line up with TRBD2. CDR3 length: 14 residues. The germline V gene has CDR1 SGHDN and CDR2 FVKESK. Trimming cost V 1 base and J 13 bases; bases outside gene matches: 7.

The gene calls are TRBV2 and TRBJ1-2, with TRBD1 identical over 8 bases. V was pared by 5 bases and J by 6 bases, with 8 bases of the junction left unmatched. Per the germline V gene, CDR1 is SNHLY and CDR2 is FYNNEI. This CDR3 spans 14 amino acids. CDR3 coding DNA: TGTGCCAGCAGTAAATTACAGGGGGTCCATGGCTACACCTTC. Protein: CASSKLQGVHGYTF.

This chain links TRBV5-1 with TRBJ2-1; 15 nucleotides line up with TRBD2. J gave up 9 bases and V 3 bases, and 4 bases lay outside the gene matches. Germline V lookup: CDR1 SGHRS, CDR2 YFSETQ. The CDR3 loop spans 15 amino acids. The CDR3 bases are TGCGCCAGCAGCTCCGGGACTAGCGGGGGGATTGAGCAGTTCTTC. It yields the protein CASSSGTSGGIEQFF. Using reference TRBV5-1 and TRBJ2-1 for the parts outside the CDR3, the full variable domain is KAGVTQTPRYLIKTRGQQVTLSCSPISGHRSVSWYQQTPGQGLQFLFEYFSETQRNKGNFPGRFSGRQFSNSRSEMNVSTLELGDSALYLCASSSGTSGGIEQFFGPGTRLTVL.

This clonotype has just a few counts. The rearrangement uses TRBV5-1 and TRBJ2-3; 7 bases agree with TRBD2. Trimming at V came to 0 bases and at J to 2 bases, leaving 6 bases not matched to a gene. The CDR3 covers 16 residues. CDR1 and CDR2 (germline): SGHRS, YFSETQ. The CDR3 coding sequence is TGCGCCAGCAGCTTGGAAGGGACTACCTCCACAGATACGCAGTATTTT. Translation: CASSLEGTTSTDTQYF.

The chain couples TRBV5-5 to TRBJ2-1; TRBD2 aligns across 7 bases. The germline gives CDR1 SGHKS, CDR2 YYEKEE (reference sequence). The CDR3 consists of 12 residues. V trimming: 4 bases; J trimming: 7 bases; junction bases outside the gene matches: 2. The DNA of the CDR3 is TGTGCCAGCAGCCGGGGGGTTAATGAGCAGTTCTTC. Amino acid sequence: CASSRGVNEQFF.

The chain recombines TRBV9 with TRBJ2-1; D remains unclear. The CDR3 length is 14 residues. Per the germline V gene, CDR1 is SGDLS and CDR2 is YYNGEE. Trimming removed 4 bases from V and 7 bases from J, with 15 bases in between. This CDR3 reads CASSPANEQNEQFF. The CDR3 nucleotides read TGTGCCAGCAGCCCGGCTAACGAGCAAAATGAGCAGTTCTTC.

The chain joins TRBV20-1 to TRBJ1-6; D not resolved. There are 13 residues in the CDR3. Germline V gene lookup returns CDR1 DFQATT and CDR2 SNEGSKA (reference sequence). Between the trimmed V and J ends, which lost 4 bases and 7 bases, there was a span of 11 bases. The CDR3 DNA sequence: TGCAGTGCTAAGAGTAGGTGGAATTCACCCCTCCACTTT. Its protein is CSAKSRWNSPLHF.

A few counts support this clonotype. V and J are TRBV3-1 and TRBJ1-2; D remains unclear. The germline CDR1 and CDR2 sequences are LGHDT and YNNKEL (reference sequence). Trimming shortened V by 0 bases and J by 2 bases, and 10 bases separated the two germline ends. CDR3 length equals 15 residues. CDR3 nucleotides: TGTGCCAGCAGCCAAGAAGGGAAGTCCAACTATGGCTACACCTTC. This encodes CASSQEGKSNYGYTF.

This clonotype appeared a few times. The chain combines TRBV7-9 with TRBJ2-1; TRBD2 matches 7 bases. Trimming removed 7 bases from V and 4 bases from J; junction bases left unmatched: 10. This CDR3 is built from 15 residues. The germline CDR1 and CDR2 sequences are SEHNR and FQNEAQ (reference sequence). CDR3 amino acids: CASTYGGGSYNEQFF. The CDR3 DNA reads as TGTGCCAGCACCTACGGAGGCGGGAGTTACAATGAGCAGTTCTTC.

This clonotype was detected a few times. The chain uses TRBV7-2 and TRBJ2-7; 13 bases map to TRBD2. V dropped 3 bases and J dropped 6; count of bases not matched to a gene: 11. CDR1 is SGHTA and CDR2 is FQGNSA in the germline V gene. CDR3 length equals 17 residues. The chain's CDR3 is CASSFTGLAGASAEQYF. The CDR3 DNA reads as TGTGCCAGCAGCTTTACCGGACTAGCGGGAGCCTCCGCCGAGCAGTACTTC.

The chain recombines TRBV7-2 with TRBJ2-2; D is unresolved. CDR1 is SGHTA, CDR2 FQGNSA, per germline. The CDR3 extends over 15 amino acids. Trimming took off 2 bases at V and 0 bases at J, with 7 bases between the two ends. This chain's CDR3 is CASSLFGTNTGELFF. The CDR3 DNA follows: TGTGCCAGCAGCTTATTTGGGACGAACACCGGGGAGCTGTTTTTT.

In its sample, this clonotype was seen a few times. J is TRBJ2-1 and V is TRBV5-6; 8 bases map to TRBD1. Germline CDR1 reads SGHDT; CDR2 reads YYEEEE. The CDR3 is 17 amino acids. With V trimmed by 1 base and J by 5 bases, 11 bases remained unmatched. The CDR3 nucleotides read TGTGCCAGCAGCTTGTACAGGGGGGCTCAAGGCAACAATGAGCAGTTCTTC. Its protein is CASSLYRGAQGNNEQFF.

The V gene is TRBV3-1, the J gene TRBJ2-3; possible D gene TRBD2, 7 bases. The germline V gene encodes CDR1 LGHDT and CDR2 YNNKEL (reference sequence). The CDR3 consists of 14 residues. The V and J ends lost 1 base and 6 bases respectively, with 11 bases between them. The CDR3 DNA reads TGTGCCAGCAGCCAAGCGGGGGGCAGGGATACGCAGTATTTT. Amino acid sequence: CASSQAGGRDTQYF.

Ten or more counts support this clonotype. The chain employs TRBV7-6 and TRBJ2-7, with 8 nucleotides matching TRBD1. The length of the CDR3 is 15 residues. V gave up 5 bases and J gave up 2 bases; unmatched junction bases: 8. The germline CDR1 and CDR2 sequences are SGHVS and FNYEAQ. CDR3 bases: TGTGCCAGCAGCCACGGACAGGGCGACGCCTACGAGCAGTACTTC. Amino acids: CASSHGQGDAYEQYF. The whole variable domain, filled in from reference TRBV7-6 and TRBJ2-7, reads GAGVSQSPRYKVTKRGQDVALRCDPISGHVSLYWYRQALGQGPEFLTYFNYEAQQDKSGLPNDRFSAERPEGSISTLTIQRTEQRDSAMYRCASSHGQGDAYEQYFGPGTRLTVT.